These 18 T cell receptor beta chains share one sample of origin, sequenced in a study of Ad26.COV2.S vaccination and SARS-CoV-2 variants. The repertoire was sequenced with immunoSEQ multiplex PCR; TCRdb's copy has only in-frame clones and lacks some. The sample records under 300,000 clones, around nine tenths being singletons. Regarding treatment: about 20 received Ad26.COV2.S at low or high dose, single or two shots; several received placebo; per-sample allocation not given. Samples came from day 63 after the first vaccine or placebo injection. The sample consisted of peripheral blood, taken in a trial of Ad26.COV2.S vaccine versus placebo. The receptors were sampled from a person between 18 and 65 years old who received the Ad26.COV2.S COVID-19 vaccine or a placebo.

This clone came up once. The chain links TRBV7-6 to TRBJ1-1; D gene unclear. This CDR3 contains 16 residues. V was cut by 0 bases and J by 5 bases, with 16 bases left in between. Germline loops: CDR1 SGHVS, CDR2 FNYEAQ. The CDR3 nucleotides are TGTGCCAGCAGCTTAGCCCCGACGCAGAGGGAAACTGAAGCTTTCTTT. This sequence encodes CASSLAPTQRETEAFF.

This clone is a singleton in its sample. CDR3 nucleotides: TGTGCCAGCAGCGGAACCAGGAATCGGAATTCACCCCTCCACTTT. Its protein is CASSGTRNRNSPLHF. The rearrangement uses TRBV7-2 and TRBJ1-6, with unresolved D. The CDR3 contains 15 residues. The V gene lost 5 bases and the J gene lost 7 bases, with 15 bases spanning the gap. Germline V gene lookup returns CDR1 SGHTA and CDR2 FQGNSA.

The V and J genes are TRBV3-1 (or the pseudogene TRBV3-2) and TRBJ2-2; D might be TRBD2 (5 bases). The V end lost 5 bases, the J end lost 0 bases, and 10 bases lay between the germline ends. CDR3 length: 15 residues. Germline assignment: CDR1 LGHDT and CDR2 YNNKEL (reference sequence). CDR3 nucleotide sequence: TGTGCCAGCAGCTTAGACTACCCGAACACCGGGGAGCTGTTTTTT. Translation gives CASSLDYPNTGELFF.

The chain uses TRBV23-1 and TRBJ1-5; 7 bases agree with TRBD1. TRBV23-1 is classed as an ORF, of uncertain function. CDR3 length equals 15 residues. V shed 2 bases, J shed 1 base, and the junction held 2 bases outside the gene matches. The CDR3 coding sequence is TGCGCCAGCAGTCAAGCAGGGGGGAGCAATCAGCCCCAGCATTTT. It specifies CASSQAGGSNQPQHF.

V gene TRBV4-2 combines with J gene TRBJ2-7, with D possibly being TRBD2 (5 bases). Germline CDR1 and CDR2: LGHNA and YNFKEQ. V dropped 0 bases and J dropped 3 bases, with 15 bases sitting between them. This CDR3 is 16 amino acids long. The CDR3 bases are TGTGCCAGCAGCCAAGATAGGCGGGTGTCTAACTACGAGCAGTACTTC. It translates to CASSQDRRVSNYEQYF.

The chain has TRBV10-3 and TRBJ2-7, with D maybe TRBD1 (7 bases). The CDR3 length is 15 residues. CDR1 and CDR2 from the germline V gene are ENHRY and SYGVKD. The ends were cut back, 4 bases at V and 6 bases at J, with 19 bases in the middle. CDR3 coding DNA: TGTGCCATCAGTGGCACTTTAGACCAGGGGGGCGAGCAGTACTTC. Its protein product is CAISGTLDQGGEQYF.

This clone was recorded only once. This chain uses TRBV6-5 with TRBJ1-1, with a possible D match to TRBD1 (5 bases). The CDR3 runs 14 residues. V dropped 6 bases and J dropped 5 bases, with 16 bases sitting between them. The germline gives CDR1 MNHEY, CDR2 SVGAGI. CDR3 in amino acids: CASSDGTGGTEAFF. CDR3 DNA: TGTGCCAGCAGCGACGGCACAGGTGGGACTGAAGCTTTCTTT.

This clone was observed a single time. The rearrangement links TRBV9 to TRBJ1-3, with 7 bases that match TRBD1. The V gene's germline CDR1 is SGDLS and CDR2 YYNGEE. This CDR3 spans 14 amino acids. V shed 4 bases and J 5 bases; nucleotides not matched to a gene: 6. The CDR3: CASSTGTERNTIYF. CDR3 nucleotide sequence: TGTGCCAGCAGCACCGGGACAGAGAGAAACACCATATATTTT.

The chain recombines TRBV5-1 with TRBJ1-2; tentative D call: TRBD1 (5 bases). V lost 7 bases and J lost 2, with 9 bases in between. CDR3 length: 12 residues. Germline V lookup: CDR1 SGHRS, CDR2 YFSETQ. The CDR3 sequence is CASGTDNYGYTF. CDR3 in DNA: TGCGCCAGCGGGACGGACAACTATGGCTACACCTTC.

The chain is built from TRBV14 and TRBJ2-3, with D uncertain. The germline gives CDR1 SGHDN, CDR2 FVKESK. The CDR3 length is 13 residues. V lost 2 bases, J lost 6 bases, and 9 bases lay in between. The CDR3 reads CASSQTLGDTQYF. The CDR3 region has the DNA TGTGCCAGCAGCCAAACCCTGGGGGATACGCAGTATTTT.

The rearrangement links TRBV29-1 to TRBJ2-1; D is perhaps TRBD2 (5 bases). Per germline, CDR1 SQVTM and CDR2 ANQGSEA. Trimming stripped 3 bases from V and 11 bases from J, with 8 bases between. This CDR3 has 10 residues. In nucleotides, the CDR3 is TGCAGCGTTGACGAGCGGAAGCAGTTCTTC. This gives the protein CSVDERKQFF.

The chain's CDR3 is CASSWQGAEQPQHF. In DNA, the CDR3 is TGTGCCAGCAGCTGGCAGGGGGCCGAACAGCCCCAGCATTTT. The V gene is TRBV7-8, the J gene TRBJ1-5, with 8 bases lining up with TRBD1. The CDR3 is 14 residues long. Trimming at V came to 4 bases and at J to 7 bases, leaving 6 bases not matched to a gene. Germline V gives CDR1 SGHVS, CDR2 FQNEAQ. Using reference TRBV7-8 and TRBJ1-5 for the parts outside the CDR3, the full variable domain is GAGVSQSPRYKVAKRGQDVALRCDPISGHVSLFWYQQALGQGPEFLTYFQNEAQLDKSGLPSDRFFAERPEGSVSTLKIQRTQQEDSAVYLCASSWQGAEQPQHFGDGTRLSIL.

There are a few counts of this clone. This rearrangement joins TRBV5-4 to TRBJ2-3; TRBD2 matches 9 bases. With V trimmed by 1 base and J by 4 bases, 10 bases remained unmatched. The V gene's germline CDR1 is SGHNT and CDR2 YYREEE (reference sequence). The CDR3 has 17 amino acids. This chain's CDR3 is CASSLLVLAGVSDTQYF. DNA of the CDR3: TGTGCCAGCAGCTTGCTGGTGTTAGCGGGAGTTTCAGATACGCAGTATTTT.

CDR3 sequence (DNA): TGCGCCAGCAGCCATAGGTGGGGTAGCTCCTACAATGAGCAGTTCTTC. Protein: CASSHRWGSSYNEQFF. The chain carries TRBV5-1 and TRBJ2-1; D is unclear. V was clipped by 4 bases and J by 0 bases, with 14 bases between them. Per germline, CDR1 SGHRS and CDR2 YFSETQ. The CDR3 is 16 residues long.

The sample holds a few counts of this clone. This rearrangement joins TRBV6-1 to TRBJ2-7, with D possibly being TRBD2 (6 bases). CDR3 length: 15 amino acids. Germline V gene sequence: CDR1 MNHNS, CDR2 SASEGT. The V end was cut by 1 base, the J end by 2 bases, with 12 bases between. In DNA form, the CDR3 reads TGTGCCAGCAGTGAAGGGGAGGCAGTTGCCTACGAGCAGTACGTC. Translated, it gives CASSEGEAVAYEQYV.

Worth noting for this clone: One end of the junction does not line up with germline, which may come from a read error. The chain has TRBV3-1 (or the pseudogene TRBV3-2) and TRBJ1-2, with a tentative D call TRBD1 (6 bases). Germline loops: CDR1 LGHDT, CDR2 YNNKEL (reference sequence). The CDR3 is 10 residues long. CDR3 DNA: TGTGCCAACCAGCTCCGTACAGGGATCTTC. Translation: CANQLRTGIF.

This clone was recorded a few times. The chain links TRBV6-5 to TRBJ2-7; 7 bases match TRBD2. V gave up 5 bases and J gave up 4 bases; unmatched junction bases: 5. CDR1 is MNHEY and CDR2 is SVGAGI in the germline V gene. The CDR3 totals 13 residues. CDR3 residues: CASSQSSGYEQYV. The CDR3 nucleotides are TGTGCCAGCAGTCAGTCTAGCGGTTACGAGCAGTACGTC.

The CDR3 nucleotides are TGTGCCAGCAGCCACGGGACAGGGAGGGAAAAACTGTTTTTT. This translates into CASSHGTGREKLFF. This chain joins TRBV3-1 (or the pseudogene TRBV3-2) and TRBJ1-4; 9 bases align to TRBD1. The ends lost 3 bases at V and 8 bases at J; junction bases unmatched: 4. Germline values: CDR1 LGHDT, CDR2 YNNKEL (reference sequence). The length of the CDR3 is 14 residues.